These T cell receptor beta chains were read from a single sample in a study of T cell responses to AZD1222 COVID-19 vaccine. The table came from immunoSEQ multiplex PCR; TCRdb's copy has only in-frame clones and leaves some out. The sample has 120,000 or so clones; roughly nine tenths are singletons. Source: peripheral blood, taken on day 0 of AZD1222 vaccination. These receptors originate from an adult in good health. CDR3s include the opening cysteine and the closing phenylalanine or tryptophan. A D gene is named only where the DNA matches it firmly.

TRBJ1-4,-,TRBV10-3,CAIGQATNEKLFF,TGTGCCATCGGCCAGGCAACTAATGAAAAACTGTTTTTT
TRBJ2-5,TRBD2,TRBV18,CASSPTSGRSETQYF,TGTGCCAGCTCCCCGACTAGCGGGAGATCGGAGACCCAGTACTTC
TRBJ1-1,-,TRBV7-9,CASSLGSSMNTEAFF,TGTGCCAGCAGCTTAGGCAGTTCGATGAACACTGAAGCTTTCTTT
TRBJ2-1,-,TRBV7-6,CASSLKPTNEQFF,TGTGCCAGCAGCTTGAAGCCTACCAATGAGCAGTTCTTC
TRBJ2-5,-,TRBV5-1,CASSSPGEETQYF,TGCGCCAGCAGCTCCCCCGGGGAAGAGACCCAGTACTTC
TRBJ1-2,TRBD1,TRBV27,CASSSGGQGAKGEGYTF,TGTGCCAGCAGTTCCGGCGGACAGGGGGCCAAGGGAGAAGGCTACACCTTC
TRBJ2-7,TRBD2,TRBV27,CASRAGGAGVYEQYF,TGTGCCAGCAGGGCGGGCGGCGCGGGGGTATACGAGCAGTACTTC
TRBJ1-2,-,TRBV19,CASSIWGYGYTF,TGTGCCAGTAGTATTTGGGGATATGGCTACACCTTC
TRBJ1-6,-,TRBV7-9,CASSTGSPLHF,TGTGCCAGCAGCACCGGCTCACCCCTCCACTTT
TRBJ1-4,-,TRBV7-9,CASRETSTNEKLFF,TGTGCCAGCAGGGAGACATCAACTAATGAAAAACTGTTTTTT
TRBJ1-5,TRBD1,TRBV6-6,CASSYRQGAGQPQHF,TGTGCCAGCAGTTACAGACAGGGGGCCGGTCAGCCCCAGCATTTT
TRBJ1-2,-,TRBV30,CAWKRRENYGYTF,TGTGCCTGGAAAAGAAGGGAAAACTATGGCTACACCTTC
TRBJ2-2,-,TRBV5-1,CASSRILGRNTGELFF,TGCGCCAGCAGCCGAATCTTGGGCCGCAACACCGGGGAGCTGTTTTTT
TRBJ1-1,-,TRBV7-3,CASSQDRNTEAFF,TGTGCCAGCAGCCAGGACAGGAACACTGAAGCTTTCTTT
TRBJ2-1,-,TRBV7-6,CASSAGDSPPGNEQFF,TGTGCCAGCAGCGCGGGGGACAGCCCTCCGGGGAATGAGCAGTTCTTC
TRBJ1-1,-,TRBV14,CASSQDKEWRRGTEAFF,TGTGCCAGCAGCCAAGATAAGGAGTGGAGACGGGGCACTGAAGCTTTCTTT
TRBJ2-7,-,TRBV5-1,CASTKTDSYEQYF,TGCGCCAGCACCAAGACAGATTCCTACGAGCAGTACTTC